The 29 T cell receptor beta chains in this list originate from one sample, sequenced in a study of shared clonotypes between healthy human individuals. The method was immunoSEQ multiplex PCR; TCRdb's version includes in-frame clones alone and lacks a portion of them. Among about 330,000 clones listed, over 65% were seen once. Sequencing input: memory CD4+ T cells sorted from blood. Described subset: CD45RA-negative fraction. These receptors came from a man younger than 40 in good health.

There are a few counts of this clone. The chain has TRBV2 and TRBJ2-3, with 8 bases lining up with TRBD1. This CDR3 is 15 amino acids long. Germline CDR1 is SNHLY and CDR2 is FYNNEI. Germline trimming cut 6 bases from V and 2 bases from J; bases unmatched to any gene: 7. The CDR3 is CASSSDRATTDTQYF. The CDR3 DNA sequence: TGTGCCAGCAGCTCGGACAGGGCAACCACAGATACGCAGTATTTT.

By share of the sample, this clone is medium-sized. V usage is TRBV5-1 and J usage is TRBJ2-5, with no clear D. The germline V gene encodes CDR1 SGHRS and CDR2 YFSETQ. V gave up 0 bases and J gave up 1 base, with 10 bases separating them. The length of the CDR3 is 15 residues. The CDR3 nucleotides read TGCGCCAGCAGCTTGGCTGAAAGACCCCAAGAGACCCAGTACTTC. The encoded protein is CASSLAERPQETQYF.

This clone has a handful of counts. DNA for the CDR3: TGTGCCAGCAGTTTAGGGGGGACTAGGGACGAGCAGTACTTC. This gives the protein CASSLGGTRDEQYF. This chain links TRBV27 with TRBJ2-7; TRBD2 matches at 8 bases. The germline V gene has CDR1 MNHEY and CDR2 SMNVEV (reference sequence). The CDR3 is made up of 14 amino acids. V trimming: 2 bases; J trimming: 5 bases; junction bases outside the gene matches: 5.

The chain employs TRBV29-1 and TRBJ1-1; TRBD1 agrees at 8 bases. The germline V gene has CDR1 SQVTM and CDR2 ANQGSEA. V was clipped by 4 bases and J by 4 bases; unmatched bases: 11. The CDR3 contains 15 residues. The CDR3 region has the DNA TGCAGCGTTGTCAGGACAGGGATTCTTGGCACTGAAGCTTTCTTT. Translated, it gives CSVVRTGILGTEAFF. Together with reference TRBV29-1 and TRBJ1-1, the CDR3 gives the full variable domain: SAVISQKPSRDICQRGTSLTIQCQVDSQVTMMFWYRQQPGQSLTLIATANQGSEATYESGFVIDKFPISRPNLTFSTLTVSNMSPEDSSIYLCSVVRTGILGTEAFFGQGTRLTVV.

This clone showed up just a few times. The V gene is TRBV4-1, the J gene TRBJ2-2, with D maybe TRBD2 (6 bases). V shed 1 base and J shed 6 bases, with 18 bases lying between them. Per the germline V gene, CDR1 is MGHRA and CDR2 is YSYEKL. There are 17 residues in the CDR3. This CDR3 reads CASSQVALAGSPGELFF. Written as DNA, the CDR3 is TGCGCCAGCAGCCAAGTTGCCCTAGCCGGGAGTCCCGGGGAGCTGTTTTTT.

The rearrangement links TRBV19 to TRBJ2-1; D not resolved. V lost 10 bases, J lost 0 bases, and 13 bases lay in between. The V gene's germline CDR1 is LNHDA and CDR2 SQIVND (reference sequence). The CDR3 length is 14 residues. DNA of the CDR3: TGTGCCACCCGACTTGCAACCTCCTACAATGAGCAGTTCTTC. Protein product: CATRLATSYNEQFF.

CDR3 coding DNA: TGTGCCAGCACCAAACGGGGCACTGAAGCTTTCTTT. Encoded protein: CASTKRGTEAFF. The chain uses TRBV7-9 and TRBJ1-1; D remains ambiguous. Germline CDR1 reads SEHNR; CDR2 reads FQNEAQ (reference sequence). This CDR3 has 12 amino acids. The germline V and J ends were trimmed by 7 bases and 4 bases, with 10 bases remaining between them.

The chain joins TRBV28 to TRBJ1-3; TRBD1 matches at 7 bases. Germline lookup yields CDR1 MDHEN and CDR2 SYDVKM. Trimming took 0 bases from V and 1 from J; bases not matched to a gene: 3. The CDR3 spans 16 residues. CDR3 coding DNA: TGTGCCAGCAGTTTATGGCAGGGGGGTTCTGGAAACACCATATATTTT. Translating gives CASSLWQGGSGNTIYF.

The CDR3 protein is CASSQPSRTQGTSYEQYF. For the CDR3, the DNA is TGTGCCAGCAGCCAGCCCTCCCGTACACAGGGGACTTCCTACGAGCAGTACTTC. The chain recombines TRBV4-2 with TRBJ2-7, with D tentatively TRBD1 (7 bases). V was trimmed by 3 bases and J by 1 base, leaving 22 bases between them. The CDR3 totals 18 residues. Germline values: CDR1 LGHNA, CDR2 YNFKEQ.

V is TRBV19 and J is TRBJ2-2, with 9 bases that match TRBD2. Trimming cost V 2 bases and J 5 bases; bases outside gene matches: 3. The germline gives CDR1 LNHDA, CDR2 SQIVND (reference sequence). This CDR3 is built from 15 residues. CDR3 in amino acids: CASSITGLATGELFF. The CDR3 DNA reads as TGTGCCAGTAGTATAACGGGACTAGCTACCGGGGAGCTGTTTTTT.

CDR3 nucleotide sequence: TGTGCCAGTAACGACCGACCCGCAGGTGGGGCCAACGTCCTGACTTTC. This codes for CASNDRPAGGANVLTF. V gene TRBV19 combines with J gene TRBJ2-6; D gene uncertain. The germline V gene encodes CDR1 LNHDA and CDR2 SQIVND (reference sequence). The CDR3 extends over 16 amino acids. V was shortened by 7 bases and J by 3 bases, with 16 bases between the two germline ends.

Comment on this clone: Other DNA sequences in this specimen translate into the identical CDR3. The chain joins TRBV5-1 to TRBJ2-2, with no clear D. Germline V gives CDR1 SGHRS, CDR2 YFSETQ. The V gene lost 0 bases and the J gene lost 1 base, with 4 bases spanning the gap. CDR3 length: 14 residues. The CDR3 protein is CASSLAGNTGELFF. Here the CDR3 DNA reads TGCGCCAGCAGCTTGGCAGGGAACACCGGGGAGCTGTTTTTT.

This clone was seen once. The CDR3 spells CASSPGGAGDTEAFF. Here the CDR3 DNA reads TGTGCCAGCAGCCCTGGGGGGGCAGGGGACACTGAAGCTTTCTTT. The rearrangement uses TRBV11-1 and TRBJ1-1; D possibly corresponds to TRBD1 (6 bases). CDR1 SGHAT and CDR2 FQDESV come from the germline V gene (reference sequence). The CDR3 is 15 amino acids. V shed 5 bases and J shed 3 bases, with 16 bases lying between them.

The chain employs TRBV19 and TRBJ2-6; D gene uncertain. The V gene's germline CDR1 is LNHDA and CDR2 SQIVND (reference sequence). The V and J ends lost 7 bases and 0 bases respectively, with 4 bases between them. This CDR3 has 13 residues. The DNA of the CDR3 is TGTGCCAGTATCAACTCTGGGGCCAACGTCCTGACTTTC. Translation gives CASINSGANVLTF. Combining the CDR3 with reference TRBV19 and TRBJ2-6 gives the whole variable domain DGGITQSPKYLFRKEGQNVTLSCEQNLNHDAMYWYRQDPGQGLRLIYYSQIVNDFQKGDIAEGYSVSREKKESFPLTVTSAQKNPTAFYLCASINSGANVLTFGAGSRLTVL.

This clone occurred once. The V and J genes are TRBV30 and TRBJ2-3, with D possibly being TRBD2 (6 bases). The CDR3 runs to 15 residues. The germline gives CDR1 GTSNPN, CDR2 SVGIG (reference sequence). Trimming shortened V by 7 bases and J by 2 bases, and 19 bases separated the two germline ends. In DNA form, the CDR3 reads TGTGCCTCGGAGGCCCAGCGGGCCATCACAGATACGCAGTATTTT. Amino acids: CASEAQRAITDTQYF.

The chain links TRBV27 to TRBJ2-3; D unresolved. Trimming took off 5 bases at V and 1 base at J, with 7 bases between the two ends. The V gene's germline CDR1 is MNHEY and CDR2 SMNVEV (reference sequence). CDR3 size: 13 residues. DNA of the CDR3: TGTGCCAGCAGTCCCGCGGGCACAGATACGCAGTATTTT. This encodes CASSPAGTDTQYF.

This clone has only a few counts. This chain connects TRBV15 to TRBJ2-3, with D perhaps TRBD2 (6 bases). In germline, CDR1 is LNHNV, CDR2 YYDKDF (reference sequence). The CDR3 spans 17 residues. V was cut by 0 bases and J by 5 bases, with 18 bases left in between. This chain's CDR3 is CATSRDFMAGGVDTQYF. CDR3 coding DNA: TGTGCCACCAGCAGAGATTTTATGGCAGGAGGGGTAGATACGCAGTATTTT.

In DNA, the CDR3 is TGTGCCATCAGTGATCTTGGGGGCGCGATGGCTTTCTTT. This codes for CAISDLGGAMAFF. V is TRBV10-3 and J is TRBJ1-1, with a tentative D call TRBD1 (6 bases). The CDR3 totals 13 residues. Trimming removed 3 bases from V and 11 bases from J, with 16 bases in between. CDR1 and CDR2 (germline): ENHRY, SYGVKD.

The chain uses TRBV28 and TRBJ2-7; D remains ambiguous. Germline V gene sequence: CDR1 MDHEN, CDR2 SYDVKM. V shed 6 bases and J shed 4 bases, with 13 bases lying between them. CDR3 size: 13 residues. CDR3 residues: CASSQTPGYEQYF. DNA of the CDR3: TGTGCCAGCAGCCAAACGCCGGGTTACGAGCAGTACTTC.

This clone was seen only a few times. The chain is built from TRBV5-1 and TRBJ1-2; TRBD1 matches 12 bases. CDR1 is SGHRS and CDR2 is YFSETQ in the germline V gene. The CDR3 is made up of 14 amino acids. V gave up 4 bases and J gave up 4 bases; unmatched junction bases: 2. CDR3 sequence: CASSTGQGAYGYTF. The DNA of the CDR3 is TGCGCCAGCAGCACGGGACAGGGGGCCTATGGCTACACCTTC.

This chain links TRBV5-4 with TRBJ1-2; weak D call: TRBD1 (6 bases). From germline, CDR1 is SGHNT and CDR2 YYREEE (reference sequence). V was pared by 2 bases and J by 7 bases, with 12 bases between. There are 13 residues in the CDR3. The CDR3 region is CASSLWGQLGYTF. The CDR3 nucleotides are TGTGCCAGCAGCTTATGGGGGCAACTTGGCTACACCTTC.

The gene calls are TRBV7-8 and TRBJ1-1; 8 bases match TRBD1. Trimming took 1 base from V and 6 from J; bases not matched to a gene: 1. This CDR3 region has 13 residues. Germline V gene data show CDR1 as SGHVS and CDR2 as FQNEAQ. The CDR3 loop is CASSLDRGAEAFF. The CDR3 DNA follows: TGTGCCAGCAGCTTAGACAGGGGGGCTGAAGCTTTCTTT. The full variable domain, with the rest looked up from reference TRBV7-8 and TRBJ1-1, is GAGVSQSPRYKVAKRGQDVALRCDPISGHVSLFWYQQALGQGPEFLTYFQNEAQLDKSGLPSDRFFAERPEGSVSTLKIQRTQQEDSAVYLCASSLDRGAEAFFGQGTRLTVV.

This clone was counted only a few times. The chain employs TRBV27 and TRBJ1-4; 9 bases match TRBD1. The CDR3 covers 13 residues. V trimming: 4 bases; J trimming: 11 bases; junction bases outside the gene matches: 5. Germline V gives CDR1 MNHEY, CDR2 SMNVEV (reference sequence). CDR3 bases: TGTGCCAGCAGTTCGGGACAGGGTTGGAAACTGTTTTTT. This translates into CASSSGQGWKLFF.

This clone was observed a few times. V is TRBV27 and J is TRBJ2-1; D is perhaps TRBD2 (5 bases). CDR1 is MNHEY, CDR2 SMNVEV, per germline (reference sequence). CDR3 length equals 15 residues. Trimming took off 5 bases at V and 8 bases at J, with 19 bases between the two ends. The DNA of the CDR3 is TGTGCCAGCAGTCCATATGTGGGAGAAGTGGATGAGCAGTTCTTC. Translation gives CASSPYVGEVDEQFF.

Worth noting for this clone: One end of the junction fails to match germline, which may point to a read error. The CDR3 protein is CASSFRVAGEDEQFF. In DNA form, the CDR3 reads TGTGCTAGCAGCTTCAGGGTAGCGGGAGAGGATGAGCAGTTCTTC. This chain uses TRBV7-7 with TRBJ2-1, with 9 bases identical to TRBD2. Germline V gene data show CDR1 as SSHAT and CDR2 as FNYEAQ (reference sequence). The CDR3 covers 15 residues.

V usage is TRBV5-4 and J usage is TRBJ2-7, with a tentative D call TRBD1 (7 bases). Per the germline V gene, CDR1 is SGHNT and CDR2 is YYREEE (reference sequence). V dropped 4 bases and J dropped 4 bases, with 15 bases sitting between them. The CDR3 runs to 14 residues. The chain's CDR3 is CASSMRQGGYEQYF. The CDR3 bases are TGTGCCAGCAGCATGAGACAGGGAGGTTACGAGCAGTACTTC.

In this sample, this clone turned up once. This sequence joins TRBV18 and TRBJ2-7; D might be TRBD1 or TRBD2, each matching 5 bases. The V end was cut by 4 bases, the J end by 0 bases, with 16 bases between. The CDR3 contains 16 residues. CDR1 is KGHSH and CDR2 is LQKENI in the germline V gene. The DNA of the CDR3 is TGTGCCAGCTCACGGAAACGGGACCAGAGCTCCTACGAGCAGTACTTC. As protein: CASSRKRDQSSYEQYF.

This chain uses TRBV6-1 with TRBJ2-7; 12 positions agree with TRBD2. Germline CDR1 and CDR2: MNHNS and SASEGT. This CDR3 spans 16 amino acids. With V trimmed by 2 bases and J by 3 bases, 5 bases remained unmatched. In DNA, the CDR3 is TGTGCCAGCAGTGAAACAAGGACTAGCGGGATCTACGAGCAGTACTTC. The encoded protein is CASSETRTSGIYEQYF.

The V and J genes are TRBV9 and TRBJ2-7, with unresolved D. Germline-derived CDR1 and CDR2 are SGDLS and YYNGEE. V was clipped by 2 bases and J by 3 bases, with 12 bases between them. The CDR3 runs to 14 residues. CDR3 sequence reads: CASSVSIFSYEQYF. The CDR3 DNA is TGTGCCAGCAGCGTCTCCATATTCAGCTACGAGCAGTACTTC.